These 6 T cell receptor beta chains share one sample of origin, sequenced in a study of Ad26.COV2.S vaccination and SARS-CoV-2 variants. Assay used: immunoSEQ multiplex PCR; TCRdb lists only in-frame clones, some missing. The sample has 300,000 to 400,000 clones, around 86% seen once; the top ten hold around 3.5%. The sample's treatment: roughly 19 received Ad26.COV2.S at low or high dose, single or two shots; roughly five received placebo; per-sample allocation not given. The investigators took samples on day 63 after the first vaccine or placebo injection. The source material was peripheral blood, sampled in a trial of Ad26.COV2.S vaccine versus placebo. These receptors were taken from a person aged 18-65 years who received the Ad26.COV2.S COVID-19 vaccine or a placebo.

This chain joins TRBV11-3 and TRBJ1-1; weak D call: TRBD1 (5 bases). V was trimmed by 0 bases and J by 3 bases, leaving 11 bases between them. The germline V gene encodes CDR1 SGHNT and CDR2 YENEEA. The CDR3 extends over 15 amino acids. The CDR3 loop reads CASSLESGPDTEAFF. CDR3 sequence (DNA): TGTGCCAGCAGCTTAGAGTCAGGGCCGGACACTGAAGCTTTCTTT.

The V call is TRBV6-5, the J call TRBJ1-2, with D hard to call. Trimming pared 0 bases from V and 5 bases from J, leaving 13 bases between. Germline CDR1 MNHEY, CDR2 SVGAGI. CDR3 length: 15 amino acids. The CDR3 DNA reads as TGTGCCAGCAGTTACTCGATCTCGGTCCCATATGGCTACACCTTC. Its protein is CASSYSISVPYGYTF.

The rearrangement joins TRBV5-1 to TRBJ1-5, with 9 bases that match TRBD1. Looked up from germline, CDR1 is SGHRS and CDR2 is YFSETQ. This CDR3 comprises 15 residues. Unmatched junction bases numbered 9, after V lost 4 bases and J lost 7 bases. The CDR3 bases are TGCGCCAGCAGCCCCGGGACAGGGAGACACCAGCCCCAGCATTTT. It specifies CASSPGTGRHQPQHF.

The chain has TRBV10-1 and TRBJ1-3; 8 nucleotides agree with TRBD1. Trimming cost V 4 bases and J 0 bases; bases outside gene matches: 8. The CDR3 runs 17 residues. Germline loops: CDR1 WNHNN, CDR2 SYGVQD (reference sequence). In DNA, the CDR3 is TGCGCCAGCAGTGGGCTGACAGGGGCCCACTCTGGAAACACCATATATTTT. Its protein product is CASSGLTGAHSGNTIYF.

The chain uses TRBV6-2 or TRBV6-3 and TRBJ1-6; 7 bases are shared with TRBD1. V was clipped by 0 bases and J by 7 bases; unmatched bases: 9. Germline V gives CDR1 MNHEY, CDR2 SVGEGT. The CDR3 consists of 17 residues. CDR3 region: CASSYSRDRGPNSPLHF. The CDR3 DNA reads as TGTGCCAGCAGTTACTCACGGGACAGAGGACCAAATTCACCCCTCCACTTT.

This clone was picked up a small number of times. CDR3 bases: TGTGCCAGCAGACACACAGACCGGGACCTCAACAATGAGCAGTTCTTC. This translates into CASRHTDRDLNNEQFF. V is TRBV13 and J is TRBJ2-1; D may match TRBD1 or TRBD2 (5 bases each). CDR1 is PRHDT and CDR2 is FYEKMQ in the germline V gene (reference sequence). The CDR3 loop spans 16 amino acids. Trimming pared 6 bases from V and 5 bases from J, leaving 20 bases between.